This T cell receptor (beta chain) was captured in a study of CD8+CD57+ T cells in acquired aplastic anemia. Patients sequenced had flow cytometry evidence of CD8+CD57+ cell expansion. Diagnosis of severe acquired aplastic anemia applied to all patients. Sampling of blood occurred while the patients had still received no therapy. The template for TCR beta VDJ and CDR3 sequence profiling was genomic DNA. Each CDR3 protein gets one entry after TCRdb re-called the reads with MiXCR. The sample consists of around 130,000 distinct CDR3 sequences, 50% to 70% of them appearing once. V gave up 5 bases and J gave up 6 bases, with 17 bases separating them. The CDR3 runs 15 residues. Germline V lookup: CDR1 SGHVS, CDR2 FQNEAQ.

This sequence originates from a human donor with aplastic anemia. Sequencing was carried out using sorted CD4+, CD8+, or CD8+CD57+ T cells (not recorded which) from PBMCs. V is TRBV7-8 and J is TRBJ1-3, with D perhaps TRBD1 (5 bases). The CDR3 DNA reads TGTGCCAGCAGCCACGGTGGGGGGATGGTAAACACCATATATTTT. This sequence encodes CASSHGGGMVNTIYF.